This T cell receptor beta chain was retrieved from a study of identical twins. TCRdb re-called the 5' RACE reads with MiXCR, one entry per CDR3 protein. The sample lists over 250,000 distinct CDR3 sequences; just under 9.5% were seen once. As for this clonotype: What it binds is not known.

Between the trimmed V and J ends, which lost 0 bases and 4 bases, there was a span of 13 bases. The germline V gene has CDR1 ENHRY and CDR2 SYGVKD. The CDR3 loop spans 15 amino acids. The donor group consisted entirely of healthy Caucasians. Study-wide findings and caveats: Zero-insertion analyses might be partly confounded by invariant T cells like MAIT and iNKT. Cross-sectional statistics underpinned the conclusions; the same donors were not followed. Memory repertoires lacked the insertion deficit that abundant cord blood beta clonotypes showed.

The same data also contributed to another study, on yellow fever vaccine responses in identical twins.

Sequencing was done on a sample of CD8+ T cells sorted from blood. The chain links TRBV10-3 to TRBJ2-7, with D tentatively TRBD1 or TRBD2 (5 bases each). This TCR came from a woman between 18 and 30 years old in good health. CDR3 sequence: CAISESISGRYEQYF. The CDR3 DNA reads TGTGCCATCAGTGAGTCGATATCGGGACGGTACGAGCAGTACTTC.